This is a list of T cell receptor beta chains from one sample in a study of blood T cells in healthy people across ages. MiXCR, applied by TCRdb to the 5' RACE reads, yields one record per CDR3 protein. The repertoire includes roughly 800,000 distinct CDR3 sequences, roughly 35% of them detected once, and 10% to 15% sits in the top ten. Sequenced material: blood. The receptors shown here come from a man between 18 and 29 years old in good health. Each CDR3 is given with its conserved first and last residue. The D gene is left open where the match is weak. Clone size is not always given. Where it is, it says once, few, many or a class for expanded clones.

v_gene	abundance	j_gene	d_gene	CDR3nt	CDR3aa
TRBV27	many	TRBJ2-1	NA	TGTGCCAGCAGTATTGACTTAGAGGGGGAGCAGTTCTTC	CASSIDLEGEQFF
TRBV9	NA	TRBJ2-5	TRBD1	TGTGCCAGCAGCGCGCCCGGGACAGGGGTTCGGGATGAGCAGTACTTC	CASSAPGTGVRDEQYF
TRBV5-1	NA	TRBJ1-4	NA	TGCGCCAGCAGCTTGGAGGAGGGAGGGAGCGAAAAACTGTTTTTT	CASSLEEGGSEKLFF
TRBV7-2	NA	TRBJ2-3	NA	TGTGCCAGCAGCTTTCGGGGCGTACGCACAGATACGCAGTATTTT	CASSFRGVRTDTQYF
TRBV27	NA	TRBJ2-5	NA	TGTGCCAGCAGTTATCGAGGGGGTTCGGGGGAGACCCAGTACTTC	CASSYRGGSGETQYF
TRBV12-3/TRBV12-4	NA	TRBJ1-2	NA	TGTGCCAGCAGCTTTGACGGAGCCTATGGCTACACCTTC	CASSFDGAYGYTF
TRBV25-1	NA	TRBJ1-2	NA	TGTGCCAGCAGTGAAAAAGAGGGGGTCGGATTCTATGGCTACACCTTC	CASSEKEGVGFYGYTF
TRBV12-3/TRBV12-4	NA	TRBJ1-3	NA	TGTGCCAGCAGCACCGGACGGATCGGCGCTGGAAACACCATATATTTT	CASSTGRIGAGNTIYF
TRBV7-2	NA	TRBJ2-1	NA	TGTGCCAGCATTAGGGCGAGGGGGTCCCTCAGACCCTACAATGAGCAGTTCTTC	CASIRARGSLRPYNEQFF
TRBV20-1	few	TRBJ2-3	NA	TGCAGTGCCCGCCGGGAGACGTACCCAGATACGCAGTATTTT	CSARRETYPDTQYF
TRBV10-3	NA	TRBJ1-2	NA	TGTGCCATCAGAGGGGCAGGGATTTCGGGTGGCTACACCTTC	CAIRGAGISGGYTF
TRBV10-3	NA	TRBJ1-5	NA	TGTGCCATCAGTGTAGGGTCACCGACGGAGACCCCTGGGCCCCAGCATTTT	CAISVGSPTETPGPQHF
TRBV4-1	NA	TRBJ2-5	NA	TGCGCCAGCAGCCAAGATTGGGCGACCAATGAGCAGTACTTC	CASSQDWATNEQYF